The entry below describes one TCR beta chain. Antigen specificity is unknown. The data were produced by immunoSEQ multiplex PCR, yet TCRdb's version contains in-frame clones alone and is incomplete. The table lists about 150,000 clones, under 95% of them singletons, with roughly 3.3% in the top ten. The CDR3 is made up of 14 amino acids. Germline CDR1 reads LGHDT; CDR2 reads YNNKEL (reference sequence). V gave up 2 bases and J gave up 4 bases, with 11 bases separating them. This specimen comes from a study of T cell responses to AZD1222 COVID-19 vaccine. General observations from the study: Clonal diversity was possibly underestimated; the donors were predominantly white British and more often female.

The clonotype was recovered from an adult who received the AZD1222 COVID-19 vaccine. The rearrangement joins TRBV3-1 (or the pseudogene TRBV3-2) to TRBJ1-2; D gene uncertain. The source material was peripheral blood, sampled 28 days after the second AZD1222 dose. The CDR3 sequence is CASSQTRDIYGYTF. The CDR3 bases are TGTGCCAGCAGCCAAACCCGGGATATCTATGGCTACACCTTC.